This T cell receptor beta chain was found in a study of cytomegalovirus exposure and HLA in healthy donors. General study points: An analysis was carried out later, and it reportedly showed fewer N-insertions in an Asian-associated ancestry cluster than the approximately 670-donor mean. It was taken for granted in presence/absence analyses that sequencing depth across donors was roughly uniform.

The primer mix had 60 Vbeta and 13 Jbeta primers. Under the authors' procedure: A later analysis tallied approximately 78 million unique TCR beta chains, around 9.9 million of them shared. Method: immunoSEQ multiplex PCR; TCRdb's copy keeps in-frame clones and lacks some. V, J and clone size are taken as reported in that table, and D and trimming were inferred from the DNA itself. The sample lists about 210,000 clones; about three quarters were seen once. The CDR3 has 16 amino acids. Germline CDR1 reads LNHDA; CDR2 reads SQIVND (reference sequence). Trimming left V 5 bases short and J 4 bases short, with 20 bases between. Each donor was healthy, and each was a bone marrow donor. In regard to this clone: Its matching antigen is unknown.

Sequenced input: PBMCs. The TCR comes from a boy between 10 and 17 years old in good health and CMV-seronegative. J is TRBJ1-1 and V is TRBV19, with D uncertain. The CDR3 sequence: CASSLNGVTYGTEAFF. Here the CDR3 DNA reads TGTGCCAGTAGTCTAAACGGAGTGACCTACGGCACTGAAGCTTTCTTT.